The rows below give T cell receptor beta chains drawn from one sample of a study of T cell responses to AZD1222 COVID-19 vaccine. TCRdb's copy holds only in-frame clones and misses some; the assay was immunoSEQ multiplex PCR. The table shows 110,000 or so clones, with about 87% occurring only once. The sample was peripheral blood, taken 28 days after the second AZD1222 dose. These receptors all stem from an adult who received the AZD1222 COVID-19 vaccine. Each CDR3 is given with its conserved first and last residue. Each record gives: V gene, D gene, clone size, J gene, CDR3 protein, CDR3 DNA. D genes are given only for firm matches. Some rows mark clone size as missing; the rest say once, few, many or name a class of expanded clone.

TRBV27	TRBD1	-	TRBJ2-7	CASSLQGQGAYEQYF	TGTGCCAGCAGTTTACAGGGACAGGGGGCCTACGAGCAGTACTTC
TRBV5-1	TRBD1	-	TRBJ2-7	CASSLGTGGNVQYF	TGCGCCAGCAGCCTCGGGACAGGGGGCAACGTGCAGTACTTC
TRBV28	-	-	TRBJ1-2	CASGPIVGGYTF	TGTGCCAGCGGGCCGATTGTAGGAGGCTACACCTTC
TRBV6-5	-	-	TRBJ2-7	CASSYDGNEQYF	TGTGCCAGCAGTTACGACGGGAACGAGCAGTACTTC
TRBV10-1	-	-	TRBJ2-3	CASSRDNTDTQYF	TGCGCCAGCAGCCGGGATAACACAGATACGCAGTATTTT
TRBV29-1	-	-	TRBJ2-5	CSVTPDQETQYF	TGCAGCGTCACCCCAGACCAAGAGACCCAGTACTTC
TRBV7-6	TRBD1	-	TRBJ2-5	CASSPPGQQETQYF	TGTGCCAGCAGCCCACCGGGACAGCAAGAGACCCAGTACTTC
TRBV5-1	-	-	TRBJ1-1	CASSLEGMNTEAFF	TGCGCCAGCAGCTTAGAAGGGATGAACACTGAAGCTTTCTTT
TRBV19	TRBD1	-	TRBJ2-7	CASGQGPSYEQYF	TGTGCCAGCGGACAGGGACCTTCCTACGAGCAGTACTTC
TRBV11-1	-	-	TRBJ1-4	CASSPTGATNEKLFF	TGTGCCAGCAGCCCAACAGGCGCAACTAATGAAAAACTGTTTTTT
TRBV19	TRBD1	-	TRBJ1-1	CASSALGTGRTEAFF	TGTGCCAGTAGTGCCCTCGGGACAGGGAGAACTGAAGCTTTCTTT
TRBV5-4	-	-	TRBJ2-6	CASSLGQRSGANVLTF	TGTGCCAGCAGCTTGGGACAGCGATCTGGGGCCAACGTCCTGACTTTC
TRBV9	TRBD1	-	TRBJ2-7	CASSGGQGEYYEQYF	TGTGCCAGCAGCGGAGGACAGGGGGAATATTACGAGCAGTACTTC
TRBV6-5	TRBD1	-	TRBJ2-7	CASSFQPGQGTEQYF	TGTGCCAGCAGTTTTCAGCCGGGACAGGGTACCGAGCAGTACTTC
TRBV28	TRBD2	-	TRBJ2-1	CASSTHPASGGFNEQFF	TGTGCCAGCAGTACCCATCCCGCTAGCGGGGGGTTTAATGAGCAGTTCTTC
TRBV7-2	TRBD1	once	TRBJ1-2	CASRPRPGTGEGGYTF	TGTGCCAGCAGACCCCGCCCGGGGACAGGGGAGGGTGGCTACACCTTC
TRBV7-9	-	-	TRBJ1-2	CASSSGPPMRTANYGYTF	TGTGCCAGCAGCTCGGGCCCCCCTATGAGGACAGCTAACTATGGCTACACCTTC
TRBV7-2	-	few	TRBJ2-6	CASSPGAAGANVLTF	TGTGCCAGCAGCCCGGGCGCCGCCGGGGCCAACGTCCTGACTTTC
TRBV11-2	-	-	TRBJ1-1	CASSAGSDSEAFF	TGTGCCAGCAGCGCCGGGTCGGACTCTGAAGCTTTCTTT
TRBV27	TRBD1	-	TRBJ1-2	CASRGTGGIYGYTF	TGTGCCAGCAGAGGGACAGGGGGTATCTATGGCTACACCTTC
TRBV4-1	-	-	TRBJ1-5	CASSQLTASSQPQHF	TGCGCCAGCAGCCAGCTGACAGCCTCGTCACAGCCCCAGCATTTT
TRBV29-1	-	once	TRBJ1-2	CSVEGAGATTYYGYTF	TGCAGCGTTGAGGGGGCAGGGGCTACTACCTACTATGGCTACACCTTC
TRBV4-3	-	-	TRBJ2-2	CASSQVLWDPGELFF	TGCGCCAGCAGCCAAGTCCTATGGGATCCCGGGGAGCTGTTTTTT
TRBV11-2	-	once	TRBJ2-1	CASSLSRGNEQFF	TGTGCCAGCAGCTTGTCGAGGGGCAATGAGCAGTTCTTC
TRBV19	-	once	TRBJ1-2	CASTRGGKGYGYTF	TGTGCCAGTACCCGGGGGGGAAAGGGCTATGGCTACACCTTC
TRBV28	-	-	TRBJ1-5	CAALYGAGNQPQHF	TGTGCCGCCCTGTATGGGGCCGGCAATCAGCCCCAGCATTTT
TRBV15	-	-	TRBJ1-1	CATSRDVGRGDTEAFF	TGTGCCACCAGCAGAGATGTAGGGCGGGGGGACACTGAAGCTTTCTTT
TRBV18	TRBD1	-	TRBJ1-1	CASSPETGREAFF	TGTGCCAGCTCACCAGAGACAGGGCGTGAAGCTTTCTTT
TRBV19	TRBD2	-	TRBJ2-3	CASTSGEGDTQYF	TGTGCCAGTACCTCCGGGGAGGGAGATACGCAGTATTTT
TRBV6-5	-	-	TRBJ1-2	CASRKDPTGVYGYTF	TGTGCCAGCAGAAAAGACCCGACGGGGGTTTATGGCTACACCTTC
TRBV24-1	-	-	TRBJ2-7	CATSDFAAGSSYEQYF	TGTGCCACCAGTGATTTTGCGGCGGGGAGCTCCTACGAGCAGTACTTC
TRBV3-1/TRBV3-2	-	-	TRBJ1-1	CASSQEVGTVNTEAFF	TGTGCCAGCAGCCAAGAAGTAGGGACGGTGAACACTGAAGCTTTCTTT
TRBV5-1	-	-	TRBJ2-5	CASSSHRDYQETQYF	TGCGCCAGCAGCTCCCACCGGGACTACCAAGAGACCCAGTACTTC
TRBV9	-	-	TRBJ1-1	CASSVESDGAEAFF	TGTGCCAGCAGCGTGGAAAGCGACGGGGCTGAAGCTTTCTTT
TRBV5-1	TRBD1	few	TRBJ2-7	CASRPGQGSEQYF	TGCGCCAGCAGACCGGGACAGGGGTCCGAGCAGTACTTC
TRBV7-2	-	-	TRBJ1-5	CASSLSPPGQNQPQHF	TGTGCCAGCAGCCTAAGCCCCCCAGGGCAGAATCAGCCCCAGCATTTT
TRBV29-1	TRBD1	-	TRBJ2-7	CSVGSGTGGSEQYF	TGCAGCGTTGGATCCGGGACAGGGGGTTCCGAGCAGTACTTC
TRBV12-3/TRBV12-4	-	-	TRBJ2-5	CASSFIGLETQYF	TGTGCCAGCAGTTTTATAGGGTTAGAGACCCAGTACTTC
TRBV4-3	-	once	TRBJ1-6	CASSPTQSSYNSPLHF	TGCGCCAGCTCCCCCACCCAAAGCTCCTATAATTCACCCCTCCACTTT
TRBV15	TRBD1	-	TRBJ2-1	CATSGFGAGGRHNEQFF	TGTGCCACCAGCGGTTTCGGCGCAGGGGGCCGGCACAATGAGCAGTTCTTC
TRBV6-2/TRBV6-3	-	-	TRBJ1-1	CASSMRGGYTEAFF	TGTGCCAGCAGTATGAGGGGGGGCTACACTGAAGCTTTCTTT
TRBV11-3	-	-	TRBJ2-5	CASSHRGETQYF	TGTGCCAGCAGCCACCGGGGAGAGACCCAGTACTTC
TRBV6-5	-	-	TRBJ1-3	CASSSGPDSGNTIYF	TGTGCCAGCAGTTCTGGACCCGATTCTGGAAACACCATATATTTT
TRBV20-1	-	once	TRBJ2-7	CSAKGGNEQYF	TGCAGTGCAAAGGGGGGAAACGAGCAGTACTTC
TRBV28	-	-	TRBJ1-5	CASSLGSNQPQHF	TGTGCCAGCAGTCTGGGAAGCAATCAGCCCCAGCATTTT
TRBV7-9	-	-	TRBJ1-5	CASSLESNQPQHF	TGTGCCAGCAGTTTGGAGAGCAATCAGCCCCAGCATTTT
TRBV6-2/TRBV6-3	-	-	TRBJ1-5	CASSYGGSRNQPQHF	TGTGCCAGCAGTTACGGGGGGAGTCGCAATCAGCCCCAGCATTTT
TRBV5-4	TRBD1	-	TRBJ1-2	CASSQQQDRVNGYTF	TGTGCCAGCAGCCAACAACAGGACAGGGTGAATGGCTACACCTTC
TRBV28	-	-	TRBJ1-3	CASSFPHSGNTIYF	TGTGCCAGCAGTTTTCCCCACTCTGGAAACACCATATATTTT
TRBV12-3/TRBV12-4	-	-	TRBJ2-3	CASSAWGGDTQYF	TGTGCCAGCAGTGCCTGGGGCGGGGATACGCAGTATTTT
TRBV24-1	TRBD1	-	TRBJ1-4	CATSDPGTGGGREKLFF	TGTGCCACCAGTGATCCTGGGACAGGGGGCGGTCGTGAAAAACTGTTTTTT
TRBV7-9	-	-	TRBJ1-4	CASSLDGLKLFF	TGTGCCAGCAGCTTAGATGGGCTAAAACTGTTTTTT
TRBV14	-	-	TRBJ2-5	CASSPPNQETQYF	TGTGCCAGCAGTCCCCCGAATCAAGAGACCCAGTACTTC
TRBV5-8	TRBD1	-	TRBJ1-4	CASSLRTGTGANEKLFF	TGTGCCAGCAGCCTTCGGACAGGGACTGGGGCTAATGAAAAACTGTTTTTT
TRBV30	-	-	TRBJ1-6	CAWPTGPYYNSPLHF	TGTGCCTGGCCAACGGGACCGTACTATAATTCACCCCTCCACTTT
TRBV6-5	TRBD1	few	TRBJ1-1	CASRDRDRVNTEAFF	TGTGCCAGCAGAGATAGGGACAGAGTGAACACTGAAGCTTTCTTT
TRBV14	-	-	TRBJ1-1	CASSRGRVGYTEAFF	TGTGCCAGCAGCCGAGGACGGGTCGGGTACACTGAAGCTTTCTTT
TRBV5-1	-	-	TRBJ2-5	CASHRAPRETQYF	TGCGCCAGCCACAGGGCCCCCCGGGAGACCCAGTACTTC